The TCR beta chain described here comes from a study of T cells in Graves' hyperthyroidism and ophthalmopathy. Findings and caveats of the study: Ophthalmopathy onset followed model prediction by a median roughly 6.5 months. Most expanded thyroid clonotypes above 0.001 recurred in blood.

The CDR3 consists of 17 residues. CDR1 and CDR2 from the germline V gene are MDHEN and SYDVKM. Trimming took 6 bases from V and 2 from J; bases not matched to a gene: 12. Graves' hyperthyroidism without ophthalmopathy progression within 18 months was termed stable. Hyperthyroidism in the patients, aged 18 to 65, was newly diagnosed and under 2 months in duration. A word on this clonotype: The antigen remains unidentified.

It was RNA transcripts that yielded the amplified TCR beta CDR3 regions. A set of HTBI primers served as the primers for a first-round RT-PCR of the TCR CDR3. TCRdb reprocessed the multiplex PCR reads via MiXCR and lists one record per CDR3 protein. The sample carries approximately 560,000 distinct CDR3 sequences, more than 15% recorded once. The material sequenced was blood. This clonotype was obtained from a woman aged 30 to 39 with Graves' hyperthyroidism. The V call is TRBV28, the J call TRBJ2-2; 7 bases map to TRBD2. The CDR3 DNA reads as TGTGCCAGCAGCTTGGTCCCCTCTAGCGGTAACACCGGGGAGCTGTTTTTT. Protein product: CASSLVPSSGNTGELFF.